These T cell receptor beta chains were read from a single sample in a study of identifying expanded T cells in peripheral blood. Some clones are missing from TCRdb's copy, which holds only in-frame ones; the method was immunoSEQ multiplex PCR. The sample holds some 120,000 clones, approximately 80% seen once. Sequences were obtained from blood. The receptors were sampled from a person between 18 and 69 years old in good health. The CDR3 runs from the conserved cysteine through the conserved F or W. The D gene is left open where the match is weak. Size is stated for part of the rows, as once, few or many counts, or as a class when the clone is expanded.

D | J | V | size | CDR3 | DNA
. | TRBJ1-1 | TRBV6-5 | . | CAARVWTEAFF | TGTGCCGCAAGAGTCTGGACTGAAGCTTTCTTT
. | TRBJ1-2 | TRBV5-4 | . | CASSLTERPLYGYTF | TGTGCCAGCAGCTTGACAGAGCGGCCTCTCTATGGCTACACCTTC
TRBD1 | TRBJ1-1 | TRBV6-5 | once | CASTPGQGRDEAFF | TGTGCCAGCACCCCCGGACAGGGTAGGGATGAAGCTTTCTTT
TRBD1 | TRBJ2-5 | TRBV5-5 | . | CASSLQGAGETQYF | TGTGCCAGCAGCTTGCAGGGGGCGGGAGAGACCCAGTACTTC
TRBD2 | TRBJ2-3 | TRBV7-3 | . | CASSFSGGSQGDTQYF | TGTGCCAGCAGCTTCTCCGGGGGGAGCCAGGGAGATACGCAGTATTTT
TRBD1 | TRBJ1-5 | TRBV28 | . | CASSDRQGDQPQHF | TGTGCCAGCAGTGACCGACAGGGTGATCAGCCCCAGCATTTT
TRBD1 | TRBJ1-2 | TRBV2 | few | CASWGQGNYGYTF | TGTGCCAGCTGGGGACAGGGAAACTATGGCTACACCTTC
. | TRBJ2-3 | TRBV30 | . | CAWTIGAYSTDTQYF | TGTGCCTGGACGATCGGGGCTTACTCCACAGATACGCAGTATTTT
. | TRBJ1-2 | TRBV6-5 | few | CASSYGADYGYTF | TGTGCCAGCAGTTACGGGGCGGACTATGGCTACACCTTC
. | TRBJ2-7 | TRBV4-1 | . | CASSQQVTQEQYF | TGCGCCAGCAGCCAACAGGTAACCCAGGAGCAGTACTTC
. | TRBJ2-2 | TRBV5-3 | . | CARSISLWTECVEELFF | TGTGCCAGAAGCATTTCCTTGTGGACCGAGTGTGTCGAGGAGCTGTTTTTT
. | TRBJ1-2 | TRBV7-2 | . | CASSLAVGDGYTF | TGTGCCAGCAGCTTAGCGGTGGGGGATGGCTACACCTTC
. | TRBJ1-2 | TRBV7-2 | once | CASRTGLTNYGYTF | TGTGCCAGCAGGACCGGGCTGACAAACTATGGCTACACCTTC
TRBD1 | TRBJ2-1 | TRBV13 | . | CASSLGSGGYNEQFF | TGTGCCAGCAGCTTAGGGTCAGGGGGCTACAATGAGCAGTTCTTC
. | TRBJ1-2 | TRBV5-1 | . | CASCESDAASYGYTF | TGCGCCAGCTGCGAATCGGATGCGGCTTCCTATGGCTACACCTTC
. | TRBJ1-2 | TRBV7-9 | . | CASSLVRVDGYTF | TGTGCCAGCAGCTTAGTCCGGGTTGATGGCTACACCTTC
. | TRBJ1-5 | TRBV6-1 | few | CASAPRGGNQPQHF | TGTGCCAGTGCCCCCCGGGGCGGAAATCAGCCCCAGCATTTT
. | TRBJ1-2 | TRBV29-1 | . | CSAERGNGYTF | TGCAGCGCAGAGCGGGGGAATGGCTACACCTTC
. | TRBJ2-2 | TRBV7-6 | . | CASSLETSGELFF | TGTGCCAGCAGCTTAGAAACCTCCGGGGAGCTGTTTTTT
TRBD1 | TRBJ2-5 | TRBV27 | . | CASSLAGGAETQYF | TGTGCCAGCAGTTTAGCAGGGGGCGCAGAGACCCAGTACTTC
. | TRBJ1-1 | TRBV6-5 | . | CASSYSSGGNTEAFF | TGTGCCAGCAGTTACAGCTCAGGCGGAAACACTGAAGCTTTCTTT
. | TRBJ2-7 | TRBV5-4 | . | CASSLGGSSYEQYF | TGTGCCAGCAGCTTGGGGGGCAGCTCCTACGAGCAGTACTTC
. | TRBJ2-7 | TRBV4-1 | . | CASSRDSFYEQYF | TGCGCCAGCAGCCGTGACAGCTTCTACGAGCAGTACTTC
. | TRBJ2-5 | TRBV28 | . | CASRPGGPGETQYF | TGTGCCAGCAGACCCGGCGGGCCGGGGGAGACCCAGTACTTC
. | TRBJ2-5 | TRBV12-1 | . | CASSARDSQETQYF | TGTGCCAGCAGCGCGCGGGACAGCCAAGAGACCCAGTACTTC
TRBD1 | TRBJ2-5 | TRBV5-8 | . | CASSLRDREAETQYF | TGTGCCAGCAGCTTAAGGGACAGGGAGGCAGAGACCCAGTACTTC
. | TRBJ1-1 | TRBV2 | . | CASRLNDMNTEAFF | TGTGCCAGCAGGTTGAATGATATGAACACTGAAGCTTTCTTT
TRBD1 | TRBJ1-1 | TRBV7-2 | . | CASSSGLDRGTEAFF | TGTGCCAGCAGCTCGGGGTTGGACAGGGGCACTGAAGCTTTCTTT
. | TRBJ2-1 | TRBV30 | few | CAWSGTYNEQFF | TGTGCCTGGAGTGGGACATACAATGAGCAGTTCTTC
. | TRBJ2-1 | TRBV30 | . | CASTRTGNEQFF | TGTGCCTCCACAAGGACTGGGAATGAGCAGTTCTTC
. | TRBJ1-1 | TRBV5-1 | . | CASSLGARNTEAFF | TGCGCCAGCAGCTTGGGGGCCCGGAACACTGAAGCTTTCTTT
. | TRBJ1-2 | TRBV28 | once | CASSPRTARNYGYTF | TGTGCCAGCAGTCCCCGGACAGCTAGGAACTATGGCTACACCTTC
TRBD1 | TRBJ2-3 | TRBV5-1 | . | CASSLTPTGDTQYF | TGCGCCAGCAGCTTGACCCCCACAGGGGACACGCAGTATTTT
. | TRBJ2-5 | TRBV7-2 | . | CASSLSAVETQYF | TGTGCCAGCAGCTTAAGCGCTGTAGAGACCCAGTACTTC
. | TRBJ1-5 | TRBV5-5 | once | CASSFQGFGQPQHF | TGTGCCAGCAGCTTTCAGGGGTTCGGTCAGCCCCAGCATTTT
. | TRBJ2-7 | TRBV19 | . | CASSLGIEDEQYF | TGTGCCAGTAGTCTAGGGATCGAAGACGAGCAGTACTTC
TRBD1 | TRBJ2-3 | TRBV5-1 | once | CASSPFRGFTDTQYF | TGCGCCAGCAGCCCCTTCAGGGGGTTCACAGATACGCAGTATTTT
. | TRBJ2-1 | TRBV5-1 | once | CASSALANGVREQFF | TGCGCCAGCAGCGCCTTGGCTAACGGAGTACGTGAGCAGTTCTTC
. | TRBJ2-4 | TRBV7-2 | . | CASSLGPEIAKNIQYF | TGTGCCAGCAGCTTAGGTCCTGAGATAGCCAAAAACATTCAGTACTTC
. | TRBJ1-2 | TRBV4-1 | . | CASSQDRARQSGGYTF | TGCGCCAGCAGCCAAGATAGGGCCCGCCAATCGGGAGGCTACACCTTC
TRBD1 | TRBJ2-2 | TRBV7-2 | . | CASSFLDRGRSNTGELFF | TGTGCCAGCAGCTTCCTAGACAGGGGGCGCAGCAACACCGGGGAGCTGTTTTTT
. | TRBJ1-6 | TRBV9 | . | CASSGQDGWGSPLHF | TGTGCCAGCAGTGGCCAAGACGGATGGGGATCACCCCTCCACTTT
. | TRBJ2-2 | TRBV6-1 | . | CASMGAWTGELFF | TGTGCCAGCATGGGGGCCTGGACCGGGGAGCTGTTTTTT
TRBD1 | TRBJ2-7 | TRBV5-6 | . | CASRALDRGSYEQYF | TGTGCCAGCAGGGCACTTGACAGGGGCTCCTACGAGCAGTACTTC
TRBD1 | TRBJ1-1 | TRBV7-3 | . | CASSSTETGEVFF | TGTGCCAGCAGTTCAACCGAGACAGGGGAAGTTTTCTTT
. | TRBJ1-5 | TRBV7-9 | . | CASSLNRGQPQHF | TGTGCCAGCAGCCTCAACAGAGGTCAGCCCCAGCATTTT
. | TRBJ2-5 | TRBV5-1 | . | CASSLGYETQYF | TGCGCCAGCAGCTTGGGTTACGAGACCCAGTACTTC
. | TRBJ2-5 | TRBV18 | . | CASSFTAGETQYF | TGTGCCAGCTCTTTTACGGCCGGTGAGACCCAGTACTTC
TRBD2 | TRBJ2-5 | TRBV4-1 | . | CASSQRTSGVETQYF | TGCGCCAGCAGCCAGAGGACTAGCGGGGTGGAGACCCAGTACTTC
TRBD1 | TRBJ1-3 | TRBV2 | medium-sized | CASSRQGGRNTIYF | TGTGCCAGCAGCAGACAGGGAGGCCGAAACACCATATATTTT
. | TRBJ2-7 | TRBV4-3 | . | CASSQDVGSYEQYF | TGCGCCAGCAGCCAAGATGTTGGCTCCTACGAGCAGTACTTC
TRBD1 | TRBJ1-1 | TRBV4-1 | . | CASSQEAGGAFF | TGCGCCAGCAGCCAAGAGGCAGGGGGCGCTTTCTTT
. | TRBJ1-5 | TRBV6-6 | once | CASSYSGTDQPQHF | TGTGCCAGCAGTTACTCAGGCACCGATCAGCCCCAGCATTTT
. | TRBJ2-5 | TRBV29-1 | . | CSVGGNPETQYF | TGCAGCGTTGGTGGGAATCCGGAGACCCAGTACTTC
. | TRBJ2-7 | TRBV5-6 | . | CASSLARRMSEQYF | TGTGCCAGCAGCTTGGCGCGCAGAATGAGCGAGCAGTACTTC